This TCR beta chain was obtained from a study of control samples from healthy donors and cancer patients. In germline, CDR1 is KGHSH, CDR2 LQKENI. CDR3 length: 14 residues. The V segment lost 3 bases and the J segment 7 bases; nucleotides outside the gene matches: 3. Clones were sequenced by immunoSEQ multiplex PCR, and TCRdb holds only the in-frame ones, with some missing. Of fewer than 65,000 clones in the sample, approximately 89% were seen once. This receptor was obtained from a man aged 40-50 years with colorectal cancer. Specimen: PBMCs. The V and J genes are TRBV18 and TRBJ1-5; 10 bases match TRBD1. The CDR3 nucleotides are TGTGCCAGCTCACCCGGGACAGGGGAGCAGCCCCAGCATTTT. This sequence encodes CASSPGTGEQPQHF.